Each of the 14 T cell receptor beta chains below was sequenced from the same sample in a study of untreated major depressive disorder. The protocol was immunoSEQ multiplex PCR, while the TCRdb copy is restricted to in-frame clones and leaves out a portion. Among fewer than 25,000 clones, around 85% were seen once, and the ten largest hold 0.8% to 0.9%. Sequencing was performed on CD4+ T cells from PBMCs. The receptors here all came from a young woman in good health.

This clone was counted a few times. V usage is TRBV27 and J usage is TRBJ1-5; TRBD1 aligns across 8 bases. CDR1 MNHEY and CDR2 SMNVEV come from the germline V gene (reference sequence). V shed 10 bases, J shed 4 bases, and the junction held 3 bases outside the gene matches. The CDR3 is 12 residues long. CDR3 DNA sequence: TGTGCCACCAGGACAGGGAATCAGCCCCAGCATTTT. Protein product: CATRTGNQPQHF.

The V call is TRBV5-1, the J call TRBJ1-2; D not certain. Germline loops: CDR1 SGHRS, CDR2 YFSETQ. The V and J ends lost 2 bases and 5 bases respectively, with 13 bases between them. This CDR3 comprises 14 residues. The CDR3 sequence is CASSLTYLTYGYTF. The DNA for the CDR3 is TGCGCCAGCAGCTTAACGTATTTGACGTATGGCTACACCTTC.

The V gene is TRBV9, the J gene TRBJ2-2, with 13 bases fitting TRBD2. The CDR3 covers 16 residues. CDR1 is SGDLS and CDR2 is YYNGEE in the germline V gene. The junction had 4 bases not matched to a gene; V was cut back by 2 bases and J by 6 bases. This CDR3 is CASSVTSGRAPGELFF. CDR3 DNA sequence: TGTGCCAGCAGCGTTACTAGCGGGAGGGCCCCCGGGGAGCTGTTTTTT.

The V and J genes are TRBV6-4 and TRBJ1-2; D gene unclear. V lost 6 bases to trimming and J lost 4 bases, with 15 bases between them. CDR3 length equals 14 residues. The germline CDR1 and CDR2 sequences are MRHNA and SNTAGT. The CDR3 sequence is CASRTNSGGYGYTF. The CDR3 region has the DNA TGTGCCAGCAGGACGAACTCGGGCGGCTATGGCTACACCTTC.

This chain connects TRBV7-9 to TRBJ2-1; D is perhaps TRBD1 or TRBD2 (5 bases each). Germline V lookup: CDR1 SEHNR, CDR2 FQNEAQ (reference sequence). The ends were cut back, 1 base at V and 8 bases at J, with 12 bases in the middle. The CDR3 runs 14 residues. The CDR3 DNA reads TGTGCCAGCAGCTTAGGGTATGGGGACGATGAGCAGTTCTTC. It encodes CASSLGYGDDEQFF.

The chain carries TRBV18 and TRBJ2-3; perhaps TRBD2 as D (5 bases). This CDR3 contains 13 residues. Trimming took 2 bases from V and 6 from J, leaving 9 bases between them. Germline values: CDR1 KGHSH, CDR2 LQKENI. The CDR3 protein is CASSPSGMDTQYF. The CDR3 DNA follows: TGTGCCAGCTCACCATCGGGGATGGATACGCAGTATTTT. Based on the CDR3 plus reference TRBV18 and TRBJ2-3, the full variable domain is NAGVMQNPRHLVRRRGQEARLRCSPMKGHSHVYWYRQLPEEGLKFMVYLQKENIIDESGMPKERFSAEFPKEGPSILRIQQVVRGDSAAYFCASSPSGMDTQYFGPGTRLTVL.

This chain links TRBV7-2 with TRBJ2-3; 10 positions agree with TRBD2. The CDR3 spans 18 residues. V shed 0 bases and J 0 bases; nucleotides not matched to a gene: 6. CDR1 and CDR2 from the germline V gene are SGHTA and FQGNSA. The CDR3: CASSLAGVAGGSTDTQYF. Here the CDR3 DNA reads TGTGCCAGCAGCTTAGCGGGGGTAGCGGGAGGAAGCACAGATACGCAGTATTTT.

The V gene is TRBV2, the J gene TRBJ1-1, with 8 bases matching TRBD1. The V gene's germline CDR1 is SNHLY and CDR2 FYNNEI. The V segment lost 7 bases and the J segment 1 base; nucleotides outside the gene matches: 8. The CDR3 is made up of 15 amino acids. DNA for the CDR3: TGTGCCAGCAAAGCCTCTGGGACAGGGAACACTGAAGCTTTCTTT. The encoded protein is CASKASGTGNTEAFF.

The chain recombines TRBV9 with TRBJ2-3; TRBD2 matches 11 bases. V was clipped by 0 bases and J by 6 bases; unmatched bases: 6. CDR3 length equals 16 residues. The germline V gene has CDR1 SGDLS and CDR2 YYNGEE. The DNA of the CDR3 is TGTGCCAGCAGCGTAGTGCTAGCGGGAGGACCCGATACGCAGTATTTT. This gives the protein CASSVVLAGGPDTQYF.

This clone was observed once. This chain uses TRBV6-1 with TRBJ1-6; D not certain. CDR1 and CDR2 from the germline V gene are MNHNS and SASEGT. This CDR3 has 14 residues. V lost 10 bases and J 3 bases, leaving 13 bases between the germline ends. The CDR3 spells CATGPTNYNSPLHF. In DNA form, the CDR3 reads TGTGCCACCGGACCGACTAACTATAATTCACCCCTCCACTTT.

V is TRBV4-1 and J is TRBJ2-7, with 7 bases fitting TRBD2. Unmatched junction bases numbered 7, after V lost 2 bases and J lost 3 bases. This CDR3 comprises 15 residues. Germline V gives CDR1 MGHRA, CDR2 YSYEKL. The CDR3 bases are TGCGCCAGCAGCCAACCGGGGGAGGGTTACTACGAGCAGTACTTC. The encoded protein is CASSQPGEGYYEQYF.

The genes are TRBV20-1 and TRBJ1-1, with 7 bases that match TRBD1. Germline-derived CDR1 and CDR2 are DFQATT and SNEGSKA (reference sequence). This CDR3 has 11 amino acids. The trim removed 5 bases at V and 5 bases at J, leaving 2 bases unmatched. CDR3 DNA sequence: TGCAGTGCTGCGGGACAGACTGAAGCTTTCTTT. This sequence encodes CSAAGQTEAFF.

The chain is built from TRBV30 and TRBJ2-1; 11 nucleotides agree with TRBD1. V was clipped by 0 bases and J by 7 bases; unmatched bases: 5. This CDR3 contains 15 residues. Germline CDR1 and CDR2: GTSNPN and SVGIG (reference sequence). The CDR3: CAWSVGQGVLNEQFF. The CDR3 region has the DNA TGTGCCTGGAGTGTGGGACAGGGGGTCTTGAATGAGCAGTTCTTC.

With regard to this clone: The germline gene is not matched at one end of the junction; a read error may be the cause. In the same sample, other DNA sequences code for this CDR3. This rearrangement joins TRBV29-1 to TRBJ1-1; D might be TRBD1 (5 bases). The CDR3 has 14 amino acids. CDR1 and CDR2 (germline): SQVTM, ANQGSEA. The DNA of the CDR3 is TGTAGCGTTAAGGGCAGGGTGACGAACACTGAAGCTTTCTTT. This encodes CSVKGRVTNTEAFF.